This T cell receptor beta chain was documented in a study of blood T cell repertoires in COVID-19. Study information: Sample material is recorded as cDNA or gDNA derived from T cells, B-cell-depleted T cells, or PBMCs.

Adults between roughly 18 and 89 years of age took part from about two dozen US areas. Participant reports of clinical history set cohort assignment. Shortly before study entry, within 2 weeks, exposed participants had met a COVID-19 case. This CDR3 has 13 amino acids. Germline V gene lookup returns CDR1 MDHEN and CDR2 SYDVKM. V lost 6 bases, J lost 8 bases, and 16 bases lay in between. Repertoires were generated with immunoSEQ multiplex PCR, while TCRdb's copy carries only in-frame clones and drops some. Here the sample spans about 310,000 clones, approximately 81% being singletons. V and J are TRBV28 and TRBJ1-2, with D perhaps TRBD1 (5 bases). Input material: PBMCs or T cells enriched from blood (not recorded which). The source is a woman aged 25-40 years who had been exposed to COVID-19. The CDR3 DNA is TGTGCCAGCAGCCGCTCCAGGGACTGGGGCTACACCTTC. Translating gives CASSRSRDWGYTF.